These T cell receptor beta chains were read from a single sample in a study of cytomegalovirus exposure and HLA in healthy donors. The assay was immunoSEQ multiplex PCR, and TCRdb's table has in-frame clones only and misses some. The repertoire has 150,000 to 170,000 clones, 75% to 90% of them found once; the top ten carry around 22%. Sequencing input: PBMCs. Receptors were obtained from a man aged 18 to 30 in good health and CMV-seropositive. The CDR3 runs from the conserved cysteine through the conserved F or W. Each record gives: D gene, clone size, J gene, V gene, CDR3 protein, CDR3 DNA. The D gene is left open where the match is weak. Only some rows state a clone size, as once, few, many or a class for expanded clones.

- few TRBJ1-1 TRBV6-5 CASSTDSITEAFF TGTGCCAGCAGCACCGACAGCATCACTGAAGCTTTCTTT
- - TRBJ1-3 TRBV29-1 CSVERPGGNTIYF TGCAGCGTTGAAAGACCAGGGGGAAACACCATATATTTT
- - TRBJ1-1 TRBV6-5 CASSYRDTFNTEAFF TGTGCCAGCAGTTACAGGGACACCTTTAACACTGAAGCTTTCTTT
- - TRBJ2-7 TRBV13 CASSPSSYEQYF TGTGCCAGCAGCCCTAGCTCCTACGAGCAGTACTTC
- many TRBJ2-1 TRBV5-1 CASSLGQQYNEQFF TGCGCCAGCAGCCTAGGACAGCAATACAATGAGCAGTTCTTC
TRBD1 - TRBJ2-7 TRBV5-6 CASSSGQVDEQYF TGTGCCAGCAGCTCGGGACAGGTTGACGAGCAGTACTTC
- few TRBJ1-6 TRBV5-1 CASSLSRGDGYNSPLHF TGCGCCAGCAGCCTATCACGGGGAGACGGGTATAATTCACCCCTCCACTTT
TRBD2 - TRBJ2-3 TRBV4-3 CASSQGLSGGQRTDTQYF TGCGCCAGCAGCCAGGGACTTAGCGGGGGGCAACGCACAGATACGCAGTATTTT
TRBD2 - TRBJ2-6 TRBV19 CASSPLGGGKERSGANVLTF TGTGCCAGTAGTCCCTTAGGCGGGGGTAAGGAACGGTCTGGGGCCAACGTCCTGACTTTC
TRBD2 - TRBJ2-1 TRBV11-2 CASSLSGVSSYNEQFF TGTGCCAGCAGCCTCAGCGGGGTGAGCTCCTACAATGAGCAGTTCTTC
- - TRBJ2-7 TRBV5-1 CASSLVGRSGEQYF TGCGCCAGCAGCTTGGTGGGGAGGTCGGGGGAGCAGTACTTC
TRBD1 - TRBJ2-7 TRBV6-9 CASSAPRDRGRYEQYF TGTGCCAGCAGTGCGCCCCGGGACAGGGGGCGGTACGAGCAGTACTTC
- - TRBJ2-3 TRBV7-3 CASSQGDPGADTQYF TGTGCCAGCAGCCAAGGGGATCCGGGAGCAGATACGCAGTATTTT
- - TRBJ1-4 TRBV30 CAWSSQRATNEKLFF TGTGCCTGGAGTAGCCAGAGGGCAACTAATGAAAAACTGTTTTTT
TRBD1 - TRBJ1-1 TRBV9 CASSPGTGRGNTEAFF TGTGCCAGCAGCCCAGGGACAGGGAGAGGGAACACTGAAGCTTTCTTT
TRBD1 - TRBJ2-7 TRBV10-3 CAISMTGQGRVYEQYF TGTGCCATCAGCATGACCGGACAGGGCCGAGTTTACGAGCAGTACTTC
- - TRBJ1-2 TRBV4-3 CASSQDWAGAYGYTF TGCGCCAGCAGCCAAGATTGGGCAGGGGCCTATGGCTACACCTTC
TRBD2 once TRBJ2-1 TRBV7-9 CASSWIAGRDNEQFF TGTGCCAGCAGCTGGATAGCGGGGAGGGACAATGAGCAGTTCTTC
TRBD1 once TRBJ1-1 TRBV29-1 CSVAHRGNSEAFF TGCAGCGTTGCCCACAGGGGGAACTCTGAAGCTTTCTTT
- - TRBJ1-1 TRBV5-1 CASSLQGYGNTEAFF TGCGCCAGCAGCTTACAGGGTTATGGGAACACTGAAGCTTTCTTT
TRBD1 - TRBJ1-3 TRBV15 CATSTYRGLSGNTIYF TGTGCCACCAGCACGTACAGGGGGTTATCTGGAAACACCATATATTTT
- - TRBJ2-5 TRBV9 CASSAGGGETQYF TGTGCCAGCAGCGCGGGAGGGGGCGAGACCCAGTACTTC
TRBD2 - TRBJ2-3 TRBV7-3 CASSWTSGATDTQYF TGTGCCAGCAGCTGGACTAGCGGGGCCACAGATACGCAGTATTTT
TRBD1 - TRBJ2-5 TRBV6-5 CASSLAGQGLQTQYF TGTGCCAGCAGTTTAGCGGGACAGGGGTTACAGACCCAGTACTTC
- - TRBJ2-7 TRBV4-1 CASSQGLVVYHEQYF TGCGCCAGCAGCCAAGGACTAGTGGTCTACCACGAGCAGTACTTC
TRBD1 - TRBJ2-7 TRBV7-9 CASSISLDRGYEQYF TGTGCCAGCAGCATATCCCTGGACAGGGGATACGAGCAGTACTTC
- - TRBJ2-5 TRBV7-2 CASSLASGYKETQYF TGTGCCAGCAGCTTAGCCAGCGGGTATAAAGAGACCCAGTACTTC
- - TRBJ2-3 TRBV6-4 CASSDQSIRYF TGTGCCAGCAGTGACCAATCTATCCGGTATTTT
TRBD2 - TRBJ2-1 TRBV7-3 CAAYIGGSAYNEQFF TGTGCCGCGTACATAGGCGGGAGCGCCTACAATGAGCAGTTCTTC
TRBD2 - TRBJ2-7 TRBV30 CAWSLAGVREQYF TGTGCCTGGAGCTTAGCGGGAGTACGGGAGCAGTACTTC
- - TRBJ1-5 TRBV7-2 CASSLATGNNQPQHF TGTGCCAGCAGCTTAGCTACAGGGAACAATCAGCCCCAGCATTTT
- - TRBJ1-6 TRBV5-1 CASSLGSLRGSPLHF TGCGCCAGCAGCTTGGGGTCCTTACGCGGTTCACCCCTCCACTTT
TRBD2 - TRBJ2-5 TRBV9 CASSVGLAGFQETQYF TGTGCCAGCAGCGTGGGGCTAGCGGGATTTCAAGAGACCCAGTACTTC
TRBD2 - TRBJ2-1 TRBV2 CASRAGGLYNEQFF TGTGCCAGCAGAGCGGGGGGACTATACAATGAGCAGTTCTTC
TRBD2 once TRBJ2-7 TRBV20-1 CSAVAGRGQYF TGCAGTGCTGTAGCGGGGAGGGGGCAGTACTTC
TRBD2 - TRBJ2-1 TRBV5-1 CASSPTSGGQYNEQFF TGCGCCAGCAGCCCCACTAGCGGGGGGCAGTACAATGAGCAGTTCTTC
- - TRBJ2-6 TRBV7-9 CASSHGLPGANVLTF TGTGCCAGCAGTCATGGACTGCCCGGGGCCAACGTCCTGACTTTC
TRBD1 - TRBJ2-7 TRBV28 CASSFGDRLTYEQYF TGTGCCAGCAGTTTTGGGGACAGATTGACCTACGAGCAGTACTTC
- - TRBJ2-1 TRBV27 CASSVDRFPYNEQFF TGTGCCAGCAGTGTTGACAGGTTCCCCTACAATGAGCAGTTCTTC
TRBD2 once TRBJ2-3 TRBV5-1 CASSLVAGALGDTQYF TGCGCCAGCAGCTTGGTAGCGGGAGCCCTAGGGGATACGCAGTATTTT
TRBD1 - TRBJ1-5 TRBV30 CAWSADRLGNQPQHF TGTGCCTGGAGCGCGGACAGGTTGGGAAATCAGCCCCAGCATTTT
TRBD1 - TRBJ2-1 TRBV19 CASSDGQGGLNEQFF TGTGCCAGTAGTGATGGACAGGGGGGACTCAATGAGCAGTTCTTC
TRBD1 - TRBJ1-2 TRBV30 CAWSVLGQGANYGYTF TGTGCCTGGAGTGTACTCGGCCAGGGGGCGAACTATGGCTACACCTTC
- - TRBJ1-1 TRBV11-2 CASSRVRMNTEAFF TGTGCCAGCAGCCGGGTCCGAATGAACACTGAAGCTTTCTTT
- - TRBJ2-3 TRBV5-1 CASSLGGRTDTQYF TGCGCCAGCAGCTTGGGGGGGCGCACAGATACGCAGTATTTT
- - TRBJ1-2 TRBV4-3 CASSQGGRGGFDYGYTF TGCGCCAGCAGCCAAGGAGGCCGGGGGGGCTTCGACTATGGCTACACCTTC
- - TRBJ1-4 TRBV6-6 CASSYGREKLFF TGTGCCAGCAGTTACGGGAGGGAAAAACTGTTTTTT
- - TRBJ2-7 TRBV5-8 CASSQPTEDYEQYF TGTGCCAGCAGTCAACCCACAGAAGACTACGAGCAGTACTTC
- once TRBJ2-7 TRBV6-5 CASNWRQGQYEQYF TGTGCCAGCAATTGGAGGCAGGGGCAGTACGAGCAGTACTTC
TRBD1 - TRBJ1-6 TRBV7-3 CASSSGTAYNSPLHF TGTGCCAGCAGCTCCGGGACAGCATATAATTCACCCCTCCACTTT
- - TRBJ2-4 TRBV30 CAWAPGVAKNIQYF TGTGCCTGGGCCCCGGGGGTAGCCAAAAACATTCAGTACTTC